This T cell receptor (beta chain) was observed in a study of cytomegalovirus exposure and HLA in healthy donors. Note on this clone: Its antigen is not identified.

Primers: 60 Vbeta forward and 13 Jbeta reverse. Profiling relied on immunoSEQ multiplex PCR, and the TCRdb table lists in-frame clones only, not all of them. The sample consists of approximately 200,000 clones, 70% to 85% of them appearing once. CDR3 length: 15 residues. V shed 5 bases, J shed 3 bases, and the junction held 7 bases outside the gene matches. Germline V gene data show CDR1 as SEHNR and CDR2 as FQNEAQ (reference sequence). Findings and limits, study-wide: In a later analysis, the majority of CMV-associated beta chains seemingly showed HLA restriction. In a later analysis, at a false discovery rate of 0.05, roughly 17,000 TCR beta sequences matched HLA alleles.

This clonotype originated in a woman younger than 45 in good health and CMV-seropositive. The chain joins TRBV7-9 to TRBJ2-5, with 9 positions matching TRBD2. Input material: PBMCs. DNA of the CDR3: TGTGCCAGCAGCCTGCGGGTAGCGGGGGAAGAGACCCAGTACTTC. Translation gives CASSLRVAGEETQYF.